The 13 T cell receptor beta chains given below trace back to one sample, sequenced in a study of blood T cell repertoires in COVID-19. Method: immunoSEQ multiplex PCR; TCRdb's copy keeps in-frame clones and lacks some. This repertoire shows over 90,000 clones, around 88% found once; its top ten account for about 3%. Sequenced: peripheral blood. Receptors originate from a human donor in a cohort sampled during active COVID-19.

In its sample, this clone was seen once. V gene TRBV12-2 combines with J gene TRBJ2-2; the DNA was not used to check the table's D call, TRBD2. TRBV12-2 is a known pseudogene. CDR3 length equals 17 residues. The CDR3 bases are TGTGCAAGTCGCTTAGCGCAAGGCGGGAGGGACACCGGGGAGCTGTTTTTT. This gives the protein CASRLAQGGRDTGELFF.

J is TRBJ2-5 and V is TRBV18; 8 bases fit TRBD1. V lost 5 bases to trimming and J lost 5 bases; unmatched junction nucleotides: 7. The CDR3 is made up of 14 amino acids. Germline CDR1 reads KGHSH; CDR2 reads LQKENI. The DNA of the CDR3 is TGTGCCAGCTCAACTCTTGACAGGGGTGAGACCCAGTACTTC. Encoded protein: CASSTLDRGETQYF.

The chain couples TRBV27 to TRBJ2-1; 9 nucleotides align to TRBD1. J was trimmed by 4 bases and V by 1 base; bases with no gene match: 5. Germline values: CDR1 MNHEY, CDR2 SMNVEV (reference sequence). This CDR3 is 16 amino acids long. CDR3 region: CASSLLGTGRYNEQFF. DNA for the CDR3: TGTGCCAGCAGTTTATTAGGGACAGGGAGGTACAATGAGCAGTTCTTC.

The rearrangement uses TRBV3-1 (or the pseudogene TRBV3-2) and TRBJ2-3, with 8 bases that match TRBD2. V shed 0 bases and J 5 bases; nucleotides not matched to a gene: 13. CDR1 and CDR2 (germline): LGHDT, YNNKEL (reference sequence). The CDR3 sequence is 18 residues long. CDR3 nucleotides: TGTGCCAGCAGCCAAGATCTCAGCGGGAGCGCCCCCGGAGATACGCAGTATTTT. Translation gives CASSQDLSGSAPGDTQYF.

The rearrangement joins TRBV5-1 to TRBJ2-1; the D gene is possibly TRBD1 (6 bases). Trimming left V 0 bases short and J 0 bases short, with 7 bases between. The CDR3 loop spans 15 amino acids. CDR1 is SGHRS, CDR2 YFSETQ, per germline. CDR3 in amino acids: CASSLEGGSYNEQFF. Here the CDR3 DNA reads TGCGCCAGCAGCTTGGAAGGGGGCTCCTACAATGAGCAGTTCTTC.

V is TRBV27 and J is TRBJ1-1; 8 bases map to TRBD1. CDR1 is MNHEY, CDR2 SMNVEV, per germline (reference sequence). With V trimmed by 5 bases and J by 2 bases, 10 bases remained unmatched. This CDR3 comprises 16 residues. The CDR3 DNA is TGTGCCAGCAGTCTCCGTTCGACAGGGGAAAACACTGAAGCTTTCTTT. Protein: CASSLRSTGENTEAFF.

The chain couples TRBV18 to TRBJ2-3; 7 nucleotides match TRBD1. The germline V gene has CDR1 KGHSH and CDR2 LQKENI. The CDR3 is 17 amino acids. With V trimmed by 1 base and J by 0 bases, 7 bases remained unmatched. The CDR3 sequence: CASSPLRPGQSTDTQYF. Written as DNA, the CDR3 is TGTGCCAGCTCACCACTTCGACCGGGACAGAGCACAGATACGCAGTATTTT.

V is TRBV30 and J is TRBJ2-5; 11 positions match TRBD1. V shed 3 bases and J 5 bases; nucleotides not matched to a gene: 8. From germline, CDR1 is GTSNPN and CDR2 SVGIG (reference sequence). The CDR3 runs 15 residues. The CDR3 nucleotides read TGTGCCTGGAGCGGGGACAGGGGGACGGGGGAGACCCAGTACTTC. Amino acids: CAWSGDRGTGETQYF.

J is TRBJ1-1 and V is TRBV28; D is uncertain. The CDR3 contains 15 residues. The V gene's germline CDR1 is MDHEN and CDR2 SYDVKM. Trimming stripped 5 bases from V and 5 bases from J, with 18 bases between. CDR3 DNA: TGTGCCAGCAGTCTTGTGGGCCCATCTAATACTGAAGCTTTCTTT. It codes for CASSLVGPSNTEAFF.

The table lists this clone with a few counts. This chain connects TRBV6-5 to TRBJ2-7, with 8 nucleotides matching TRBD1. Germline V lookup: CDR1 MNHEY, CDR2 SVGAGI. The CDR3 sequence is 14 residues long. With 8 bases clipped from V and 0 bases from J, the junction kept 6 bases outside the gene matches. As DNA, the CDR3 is TGTGCCAGCGGGGGTACAGGGGGCTCCTACGAGCAGTACTTC. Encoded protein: CASGGTGGSYEQYF.

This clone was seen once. For the CDR3, the DNA is TGTGCCAGCAGCCCAAGACAGTCAACTAATGAAAAACTGTTTTTT. Its translation is CASSPRQSTNEKLFF. The chain has TRBV7-8 and TRBJ1-4; D is perhaps TRBD1 (5 bases). The CDR3 is made up of 15 amino acids. Germline V gene lookup returns CDR1 SGHVS and CDR2 FQNEAQ. The V gene lost 5 bases and the J gene lost 0 bases, with 10 bases spanning the gap.

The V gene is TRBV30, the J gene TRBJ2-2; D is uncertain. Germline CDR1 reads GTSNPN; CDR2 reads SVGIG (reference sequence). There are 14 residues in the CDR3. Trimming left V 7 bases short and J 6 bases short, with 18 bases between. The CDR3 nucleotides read TGTGCCTCCCCTTTAGCTGTAGGCCCCGGGGAGCTGTTTTTT. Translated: CASPLAVGPGELFF.

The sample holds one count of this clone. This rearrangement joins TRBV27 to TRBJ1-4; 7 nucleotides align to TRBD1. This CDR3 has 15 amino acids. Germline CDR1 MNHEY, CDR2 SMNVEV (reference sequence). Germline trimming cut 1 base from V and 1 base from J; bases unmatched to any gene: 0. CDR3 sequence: CASSLYRGTNEKLFF. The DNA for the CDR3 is TGTGCCAGCAGTTTATACAGGGGAACTAATGAAAAACTGTTTTTT.